The T cell receptor (beta chain) described here comes from a study of T cells in Graves' hyperthyroidism and ophthalmopathy. Study results and caveats: In validation, the model predicted ophthalmopathy. These predictions came a median 6.5 months before onset. Most expanded thyroid clonotypes above 0.001 also appeared in blood.

Amplification targeted TCR beta CDR3 regions from RNA transcripts. TCR CDR3 regions were first amplified by RT-PCR with HTBI primers. TCRdb redid the calling of the multiplex PCR reads with MiXCR, one entry per CDR3 protein. The sample records under 300,000 distinct CDR3 sequences, roughly an eighth being singletons. The germline V gene has CDR1 MNHEY and CDR2 SMNVEV (reference sequence). V dropped 7 bases and J dropped 3 bases, with 15 bases sitting between them. The CDR3 is made up of 15 amino acids. About this clonotype itself: Its target is not known.

The study defined stable Graves' hyperthyroidism as no ophthalmopathy progression within 18 months. Clinical symptoms, serum thyroxine and TRAb, thyroid ultrasound and orbital computed tomography together formed the diagnostic basis. The source is a woman in her thirties or forties with Graves' hyperthyroidism. The chain has TRBV27 and TRBJ2-2, with D perhaps matching TRBD2 (5 bases). Sequencing input: blood. CDR3 amino acids: CASTGQRGYTGELFF. CDR3 in DNA: TGTGCCAGCACAGGCCAGAGAGGGTACACCGGGGAGCTGTTTTTT.